A selection of T cell receptor beta chains follows, all from one sample in a study of OX40 agonist ivuxolimab in advanced cancers. Repertoires were generated with immunoSEQ multiplex PCR, while TCRdb's copy carries only in-frame clones and drops some. The sample holds fewer than 55,000 clones; approximately 86% are singletons and the top ten take 14%. The sample was CD4+ or CD8+ T cells sorted from blood, taken in a trial of the OX40 agonist ivuxolimab. The receptors were sampled from an adult with an advanced solid tumor such as melanoma, head and neck, liver or kidney cancer. CDR3s include the opening cysteine and the closing phenylalanine or tryptophan. The D gene is left open where the match is weak. Rows may omit the clone size; those that give it use once, few, many or a size class.

d_gene	v_gene	abundance	j_gene	CDR3aa	CDR3nt
.	TRBV13	.	TRBJ1-1	CASSFPPWGNTEAFF	TGTGCCAGCAGCTTTCCCCCTTGGGGGAACACTGAAGCTTTCTTT
TRBD2	TRBV4-1	.	TRBJ2-3	CASSQLAGSTDTQYF	TGCGCCAGCAGCCAACTAGCGGGGAGCACAGATACGCAGTATTTT
.	TRBV27	.	TRBJ2-3	CASIWMDTQYF	TGTGCCAGCATTTGGATGGATACGCAGTATTTT
TRBD1	TRBV5-1	.	TRBJ1-2	CASSLGTGENYGYTF	TGCGCCAGCAGCTTGGGGACAGGGGAGAACTATGGCTACACCTTC
.	TRBV27	.	TRBJ1-5	CASSLGGVGNQPQHF	TGTGCCAGCAGTTTAGGGGGAGTGGGCAATCAGCCCCAGCATTTT
.	TRBV4-1	.	TRBJ2-7	CASSQNDYEQYF	TGCGCCAGCAGCCAAAACGACTACGAGCAGTACTTC
.	TRBV7-2	.	TRBJ2-1	CASSLDYYNEQFF	TGTGCCAGCAGCTTAGATTACTACAATGAGCAGTTCTTC
.	TRBV15	.	TRBJ2-7	CATSSETASYEQYF	TGTGCCACCAGCAGCGAGACGGCTTCCTACGAGCAGTACTTC
.	TRBV2	.	TRBJ2-5	CASSAPPTGQETQYF	TGTGCCAGCAGTGCCCCGCCTACAGGGCAAGAGACCCAGTACTTC
.	TRBV9	.	TRBJ2-7	CASSGGPGPTYEQYF	TGTGCCAGCAGCGGCGGACCGGGGCCAACTTACGAGCAGTACTTC
.	TRBV27	.	TRBJ1-1	CASSFRADTEAFF	TGTGCCAGCAGTTTTCGGGCAGACACTGAAGCTTTCTTT
TRBD1	TRBV6-1	.	TRBJ1-3	CASRETGSGNTIYF	TGTGCCAGCAGGGAGACAGGGAGCGGAAACACCATATATTTT
.	TRBV7-6	once	TRBJ2-5	CASSPPAIQETQYF	TGTGCCAGCAGCCCTCCCGCTATCCAAGAGACCCAGTACTTC
.	TRBV30	.	TRBJ1-6	CAWMGRSYNSPLHF	TGTGCCTGGATGGGCCGCTCCTATAATTCACCCCTCCACTTT
TRBD1	TRBV7-9	.	TRBJ1-1	CASSSNRGGNTEAFF	TGTGCCAGCAGCTCCAACAGGGGGGGAAACACTGAAGCTTTCTTT
.	TRBV13	.	TRBJ2-1	CASSNRGNEQFF	TGTGCCAGCAGTAACCGGGGTAATGAGCAGTTCTTC
.	TRBV10-3	.	TRBJ2-3	CATVPPGEPDTQYF	TGTGCCACCGTACCACCAGGGGAACCAGATACGCAGTATTTT
.	TRBV19	.	TRBJ1-1	CASGRLNTEAFF	TGTGCCAGCGGACGGCTGAACACTGAAGCTTTCTTT
.	TRBV29-1	.	TRBJ1-2	CSAEGLPGGYTF	TGCAGCGCTGAGGGACTCCCAGGTGGCTACACCTTC
.	TRBV4-3	once	TRBJ1-5	CASSQDGGLTGNQPQHF	TGCGCCAGCAGCCAAGATGGGGGGCTGACGGGCAATCAGCCCCAGCATTTT
TRBD1	TRBV14	medium-sized	TRBJ1-2	CASSPYPTGGHGYTF	TGTGCCAGCAGCCCTTACCCGACAGGGGGTCATGGCTACACCTTC
TRBD1	TRBV5-1	.	TRBJ1-1	CASSWWDRGLTEAFF	TGCGCCAGCAGCTGGTGGGACAGGGGGCTTACTGAAGCTTTCTTT
TRBD1	TRBV6-5	.	TRBJ2-7	CASSLTGDGYEQYF	TGTGCCAGCAGCTTGACAGGGGACGGATACGAGCAGTACTTC
.	TRBV29-1	.	TRBJ1-1	CSVERQGGNTEAFF	TGCAGCGTTGAGAGGCAGGGAGGAAACACTGAAGCTTTCTTT
.	TRBV21-1	.	TRBJ2-4	CASSSKEVAGQGLAKNIQYF	TGTGCCAGCAGCTCAAAGGAGGTCGCGGGACAGGGTCTAGCCAAAAACATTCAGTACTTC
.	TRBV4-3	.	TRBJ2-1	CASSQARDYNEQFF	TGCGCCAGCAGCCAGGCTAGGGATTACAATGAGCAGTTCTTC
TRBD2	TRBV7-2	.	TRBJ2-7	CASSSLGSGLAETYEQYF	TGTGCCAGCAGTTCGTTAGGTTCGGGACTAGCGGAAACCTACGAGCAGTACTTC
TRBD1	TRBV19	.	TRBJ2-1	CASMEMGTVYNEQFF	TGTGCCAGTATGGAGATGGGGACAGTCTACAATGAGCAGTTCTTC
.	TRBV30	.	TRBJ2-5	CAWLPLGIGETQYF	TGTGCCTGGCTTCCGTTGGGGATCGGAGAGACCCAGTACTTC
.	TRBV25-1	.	TRBJ1-2	CASSEGGVGVNYGYTF	TGTGCCAGCAGTGAAGGAGGAGTCGGGGTTAACTATGGCTACACCTTC
TRBD2	TRBV19	.	TRBJ2-5	CASSTPRGVSDGQETQYF	TGTGCCAGTAGTACCCCTCGGGGGGTTTCGGATGGCCAAGAGACCCAGTACTTC
TRBD2	TRBV7-8	.	TRBJ2-3	CASTPAGIAGATDTQYF	TGTGCCAGCACCCCAGCGGGAATAGCGGGGGCCACAGATACGCAGTATTTT
.	TRBV7-6	.	TRBJ2-5	CASSVGHSTVETQYF	TGTGCCAGCAGTGTAGGACACAGTACTGTAGAGACCCAGTACTTC
.	TRBV5-6	once	TRBJ1-4	CASSETLLGANEKLFF	TGTGCCAGCAGCGAGACCCTATTGGGAGCTAATGAAAAACTGTTTTTT
.	TRBV9	.	TRBJ2-1	CASSSGSGEQFF	TGTGCCAGCAGCTCGGGCTCCGGTGAGCAGTTCTTC
.	TRBV27	.	TRBJ2-3	CASSLGQNTDTQYF	TGTGCCAGCAGTTTAGGGCAAAACACAGATACGCAGTATTTT
TRBD1	TRBV5-1	.	TRBJ2-7	CASSLSGQGTHEQYF	TGCGCCAGCAGCTTGTCGGGACAGGGGACCCACGAGCAGTACTTC
TRBD1	TRBV19	.	TRBJ1-6	CASSMDHAGGNSPLHF	TGTGCCAGTAGTATGGACCACGCAGGGGGGAATTCACCCCTCCACTTT
TRBD1	TRBV5-6	.	TRBJ1-2	CASSLVGTGDYGYTF	TGTGCCAGCAGCTTGGTGGGGACAGGGGACTATGGCTACACCTTC
.	TRBV27	.	TRBJ1-1	CASSLVGGNTEAFF	TGTGCCAGCAGTTTAGTGGGGGGGAACACTGAAGCTTTCTTT
.	TRBV6-5	.	TRBJ2-7	CATVYPNGPNYEQYF	TGTGCCACCGTTTACCCCAATGGGCCTAACTACGAGCAGTACTTC
.	TRBV5-1	once	TRBJ1-2	CASSLTQFTINYGYTF	TGCGCCAGCAGCTTAACCCAGTTTACGATAAACTATGGCTACACCTTC
.	TRBV5-1	.	TRBJ2-5	CASSQGGQETQYF	TGCGCCAGCAGTCAGGGCGGCCAAGAGACCCAGTACTTC
TRBD1	TRBV6-5	.	TRBJ1-5	CASSLGTGREQPQHF	TGTGCCAGCAGTCTAGGGACAGGGAGAGAGCAGCCCCAGCATTTT
TRBD1	TRBV7-6	once	TRBJ1-1	CASSARTGVNTEAFF	TGTGCCAGCAGCGCCCGCACAGGGGTGAACACTGAAGCTTTCTTT
.	TRBV7-8	.	TRBJ1-3	CASSLDAGARGNTIYF	TGTGCCAGCAGCTTAGATGCAGGGGCGCGAGGAAACACCATATATTTT
.	TRBV4-3	.	TRBJ1-4	CAPPGATGEKLFF	TGCGCCCCCCCAGGGGCAACTGGGGAAAAACTGTTTTTT
.	TRBV4-1	.	TRBJ1-5	CASSHRQGGDNQPQHF	TGCGCCAGCAGCCATCGGCAGGGTGGCGACAATCAGCCCCAGCATTTT
TRBD1	TRBV4-2	.	TRBJ2-7	CASSLETGVRYEQYF	TGTGCCAGCAGCCTCGAAACAGGGGTGAGGTACGAGCAGTACTTC
.	TRBV27	.	TRBJ2-3	CASSPRADTQYF	TGTGCCAGCAGTCCACGGGCGGATACGCAGTATTTT
.	TRBV19	once	TRBJ1-3	CASSIDRGSGNTIYF	TGTGCCAGTAGTATAGACAGGGGTAGTGGAAACACCATATATTTT
TRBD1	TRBV5-6	.	TRBJ2-1	CASSSGTGAYNEQFF	TGTGCCAGCAGCTCGGGGACAGGGGCCTACAATGAGCAGTTCTTC
.	TRBV7-2	once	TRBJ1-2	CASSLGYFRTPEPNYGYTF	TGTGCCAGCAGCTTAGGCTATTTTCGGACACCCGAACCTAACTATGGCTACACCTTC
.	TRBV6-1	.	TRBJ1-1	CASSEAQVNTEAFF	TGTGCCAGCAGTGAAGCCCAGGTGAACACTGAAGCTTTCTTT
.	TRBV7-9	.	TRBJ1-2	CASSLASQGPVYGYTF	TGTGCCAGCAGCTTAGCCTCCCAGGGACCAGTCTATGGCTACACCTTC
.	TRBV5-5	.	TRBJ2-5	CASSLSRTVRETQYF	TGTGCCAGCAGCTTGAGTCGGACAGTACGAGAGACCCAGTACTTC
TRBD1	TRBV4-3	once	TRBJ2-7	CASSQGTGVSYEQYF	TGCGCCAGCAGCCAAGGAACAGGGGTATCCTACGAGCAGTACTTC
TRBD2	TRBV4-1	.	TRBJ2-1	CASQGLADYNEQFF	TGCGCCAGCCAAGGACTAGCGGACTACAATGAGCAGTTCTTC
.	TRBV9	.	TRBJ2-7	CASSPTVDWSYEQYF	TGTGCCAGCAGCCCCACAGTGGACTGGTCCTACGAGCAGTACTTC